These 16 T cell receptor beta chains were sequenced from one sample in a study of T cells in Graves' hyperthyroidism and ophthalmopathy. RNA transcripts were the template for amplifying TCR beta CDR3 regions. The study used the HTBI primer set for a first-round RT-PCR of the TCR CDR3. From the multiplex PCR reads, TCRdb called clonotypes with MiXCR, one entry per CDR3 protein. There are over 300,000 distinct CDR3 sequences in the sample; approximately 14% occur only once, and about 10% lies in the top ten. The sample comprised blood. Receptors were obtained from an older woman with Graves' hyperthyroidism.

There are many counts of this clonotype. The chain links TRBV19 to TRBJ2-2, with 7 bases lining up with TRBD1. J gave up 0 bases and V 8 bases, and 18 bases lay outside the gene matches. Germline-derived CDR1 and CDR2 are LNHDA and SQIVND (reference sequence). CDR3 length: 19 amino acids. CDR3 coding DNA: TGTGCCAGTCGCCCCCCCTTGGGCCAACAGGGGACGAACACCGGGGAGCTGTTTTTT. Residues: CASRPPLGQQGTNTGELFF.

This clonotype was observed many times. The CDR3 DNA reads as TGTGCCAGCAGTGTTGGGGACGTTAACACTGAAGCTTTCTTT. Protein product: CASSVGDVNTEAFF. V usage is TRBV6-1 and J usage is TRBJ1-1; possible D gene TRBD1, 5 bases. Germline CDR1 MNHNS, CDR2 SASEGT. Deletions cut 4 bases from V and 2 bases from J, with 11 bases between. This CDR3 spans 14 amino acids.

V and J are TRBV28 and TRBJ1-5; 8 bases agree with TRBD1. V was clipped by 2 bases and J by 1 base; unmatched bases: 4. Germline CDR1 is MDHEN and CDR2 is SYDVKM. The CDR3 totals 16 residues. CDR3 nucleotides: TGTGCCAGCAGTTTAATGACAGGGGAGAGCAATCAGCCCCAGCATTTT. Encoded protein: CASSLMTGESNQPQHF.

This clonotype was picked up a small number of times. The chain has TRBV15 and TRBJ1-4; D gene unclear. The CDR3 totals 15 residues. CDR1 and CDR2 from the germline V gene are LNHNV and YYDKDF (reference sequence). The V end was cut by 0 bases, the J end by 5 bases, with 10 bases between. CDR3: CATSREIWGNEKLFF. CDR3 bases: TGTGCCACCAGCAGAGAAATTTGGGGAAATGAAAAACTGTTTTTT.

The chain is built from TRBV10-3 and TRBJ2-1; no clear D. CDR1 and CDR2 from the germline V gene are ENHRY and SYGVKD. The CDR3 contains 15 residues. The V end lost 0 bases, the J end lost 4 bases, and 10 bases lay between the germline ends. CDR3 in amino acids: CAISESRQDYNEQFF. CDR3 in DNA: TGTGCCATCAGTGAGTCACGGCAGGATTACAATGAGCAGTTCTTC.

This clonotype was recorded at least ten times. This rearrangement joins TRBV20-1 to TRBJ2-4; D unclear. Germline assignment: CDR1 DFQATT and CDR2 SNEGSKA (reference sequence). Trimming removed 2 bases at V and 3 bases at J, with 8 bases between. The CDR3 is 13 amino acids. CDR3 coding DNA: TGCAGTGCTAGAAGGGTGGGCAAAAACATTCAGTACTTC. Amino acids: CSARRVGKNIQYF.

This clonotype was found many times. The rearrangement links TRBV28 to TRBJ1-3; D is ambiguous. The CDR3 is 15 residues long. The ends were cut back, 6 bases at V and 3 bases at J, with 15 bases in the middle. Germline V gene sequence: CDR1 MDHEN, CDR2 SYDVKM. For the CDR3, the DNA is TGTGCCAGCAGCCCCAGCCTCTGGTATGGAAACACCATATATTTT. It specifies CASSPSLWYGNTIYF.

This clonotype has more than one count but fewer than ten. This chain joins TRBV11-3 and TRBJ1-4, with D unclear. Germline lookup yields CDR1 SGHNT and CDR2 YENEEA. Between the trimmed V and J ends, which lost 4 bases and 6 bases, there was a span of 3 bases. The CDR3 runs to 11 residues. The CDR3 coding sequence is TGTGCCAGCAGCTCTCATGAAAAACTGTTTTTT. Protein sequence: CASSSHEKLFF.

This clonotype was found many times. This sequence joins TRBV24-1 and TRBJ2-7, with 8 bases identical to TRBD2. This CDR3 is 14 amino acids long. The trim removed 6 bases at V and 2 bases at J, leaving 5 bases unmatched. Germline CDR1 KGHDR, CDR2 SFDVKD. Written as DNA, the CDR3 is TGTGCCACCAGTCGCAGCGGGAGCGCCTACGAGCAGTACTTC. Translating gives CATSRSGSAYEQYF.

This clonotype was seen ten or more times. The V call is TRBV24-1, the J call TRBJ1-2; 12 positions agree with TRBD1. The germline V gene has CDR1 KGHDR and CDR2 SFDVKD. V was clipped by 4 bases and J by 5 bases; unmatched bases: 10. This CDR3 contains 17 residues. The DNA for the CDR3 is TGTGCCACCAGTGACAACCCGGGACAGGGGGCTGAATATGGCTACACCTTC. This translates into CATSDNPGQGAEYGYTF.

The J gene is TRBJ2-7, the V gene TRBV11-3; D is perhaps TRBD2 (6 bases). V lost 5 bases and J lost 2, with 16 bases in between. From germline, CDR1 is SGHNT and CDR2 YENEEA. The CDR3 consists of 15 residues. CDR3 sequence: CASSETGTGAYEQYF. The CDR3 region has the DNA TGTGCCAGCAGCGAAACCGGGACGGGAGCCTACGAGCAGTACTTC.

The rearrangement joins TRBV10-2 to TRBJ2-6; possible D gene TRBD2, 6 bases. Deletions cut 2 bases from V and 4 bases from J, with 9 bases between. The CDR3 totals 15 residues. The V gene's germline CDR1 is WSHSY and CDR2 SAAADI. This chain's CDR3 is CASSESGRGANVLTF. The CDR3 DNA reads as TGCGCCAGCAGTGAGAGTGGGAGGGGGGCCAACGTCCTGACTTTC.

This clonotype was recorded many times. The CDR3 is CASLGDTEAFF. The CDR3 region has the DNA TGTGCCAGCCTTGGGGACACTGAAGCTTTCTTT. V gene TRBV2 combines with J gene TRBJ1-1; D gene unclear. CDR1 SNHLY and CDR2 FYNNEI come from the germline V gene. Between the trimmed V and J ends, which lost 8 bases and 3 bases, there was a span of 7 bases. The CDR3 has 11 residues.

This clonotype showed up many times. The chain carries TRBV6-1 and TRBJ2-2; possibly TRBD1 for D (6 bases). Germline loops: CDR1 MNHNS, CDR2 SASEGT. The V and J ends lost 6 bases and 0 bases respectively, with 26 bases between them. The CDR3 totals 20 residues. CDR3: CASRGNHTRDTEPNTGELFF. CDR3 sequence (DNA): TGTGCCAGCAGGGGGAACCACACCCGGGACACAGAACCGAACACCGGGGAGCTGTTTTTT.

This clonotype appeared many times. This chain joins TRBV27 and TRBJ1-1; 8 bases agree with TRBD1. V lost 1 base, J lost 1 base, and 5 bases stayed unmatched. The CDR3 has 16 amino acids. CDR1 MNHEY and CDR2 SMNVEV come from the germline V gene (reference sequence). The CDR3 DNA is TGTGCCAGCAGTTTATTCGGACAGGGAGGGAACACTGAAGCTTTCTTT. Translated, it gives CASSLFGQGGNTEAFF.

This clonotype came up many times. The V and J genes are TRBV19 and TRBJ2-2; 11 positions match TRBD2. This CDR3 region has 15 residues. The V segment lost 7 bases and the J segment 5 bases; nucleotides outside the gene matches: 6. CDR1 LNHDA and CDR2 SQIVND come from the germline V gene (reference sequence). CDR3 in amino acids: CASNMGTSGTGELFF. Written as DNA, the CDR3 is TGTGCCAGTAACATGGGGACTAGCGGTACCGGGGAGCTGTTTTTT.